The 12 T cell receptor beta chains given below trace back to one sample, sequenced in a study of regulatory T cells in long-lasting Graves disease. The time point here: persistent/refractory GD, antithyroid drugs over 5 years with positive TRAb. RNA from PBMCs was the source of the TCR library. CDR3 regions were amplified by Arm-PCR using iRepertoire HTBI primers to build TCR beta libraries. TCRdb used MiXCR to reprocess the multiplex PCR reads, holding one entry per CDR3 protein. The sample carries some 430,000 distinct CDR3 sequences, roughly 21% recorded once. The material sequenced was peripheral blood mononuclear cells (PBMCs), taken when the disease was refractory, from a patient treated with antithyroid drugs. These receptor sequences come from a female donor with Graves disease.

This clonotype was counted many times. V and J are TRBV4-1 and TRBJ2-5; 7 nucleotides line up with TRBD2. In germline, CDR1 is MGHRA, CDR2 YSYEKL. V gave up 6 bases and J gave up 4 bases; unmatched junction bases: 8. CDR3 length: 14 residues. The CDR3 reads CASRGGDPRETQYF. Written as DNA, the CDR3 is TGCGCCAGCAGGGGGGGGGACCCGAGAGAGACCCAGTACTTC.

This clonotype was observed many times. The chain employs TRBV16 and TRBJ1-2; D unresolved. This CDR3 has 14 amino acids. Germline CDR1 reads KGHSY; CDR2 reads FQNENV. Trimming took 4 bases from V and 6 from J, leaving 15 bases between them. The CDR3 sequence: CASSPSAEGDGYTF. CDR3 DNA: TGTGCCAGCAGCCCCTCCGCGGAGGGCGATGGCTACACCTTC.

This chain links TRBV12-3 or TRBV12-4 with TRBJ1-1, with D possibly matching TRBD1 (5 bases). Trimming left V 4 bases short and J 7 bases short, with 7 bases between. The CDR3 covers 11 residues. CDR3 nucleotides: TGTGCCAGCAGTTGGCAGGGTGAAGCTTTCTTT. This codes for CASSWQGEAFF.

The rearrangement joins TRBV20-1 to TRBJ1-6; D possibly corresponds to TRBD1 (5 bases). The V gene lost 1 base and the J gene lost 7 bases, with 17 bases spanning the gap. The CDR3 is 16 amino acids. Germline CDR1 is DFQATT and CDR2 is SNEGSKA (reference sequence). The CDR3 sequence is CSARVSPGTDNSPLHF. The CDR3 nucleotides read TGCAGTGCTAGAGTATCCCCCGGGACGGACAATTCACCCCTCCACTTT.

This clonotype came up many times. The CDR3 sequence is CASSFGGGLAGEQYF. The CDR3 DNA is TGTGCCAGCAGTTTTGGCGGGGGACTAGCAGGGGAGCAGTACTTC. The J gene is TRBJ2-7, the V gene TRBV12-3 or TRBV12-4; the match to TRBD2 covers 9 bases. CDR3 length: 15 amino acids. The V gene end was trimmed by 3 bases and the J gene end by 7 bases; junction bases not matched to a gene: 10.

The V and J genes are TRBV4-2 and TRBJ1-2; D remains unclear. This CDR3 contains 14 residues. V was cut by 2 bases and J by 1 base, with 8 bases left in between. Germline V gives CDR1 LGHNA, CDR2 YNFKEQ. The CDR3 sequence is CASSQPSLNYGYTF. In nucleotides, the CDR3 is TGTGCCAGCAGCCAACCTAGTCTTAACTATGGCTACACCTTC.

The rearrangement links TRBV5-1 to TRBJ1-4; D gene unclear. Trimming removed 4 bases at V and 5 bases at J, with 15 bases between. The CDR3 contains 15 residues. From germline, CDR1 is SGHRS and CDR2 YFSETQ. The CDR3 sequence is CASSPQGNGNEKLFF. DNA for the CDR3: TGCGCCAGCAGCCCTCAAGGGAATGGGAATGAAAAACTGTTTTTT. The entire variable domain, with the rest obtained from reference TRBV5-1 and TRBJ1-4, is as follows: KAGVTQTPRYLIKTRGQQVTLSCSPISGHRSVSWYQQTPGQGLQFLFEYFSETQRNKGNFPGRFSGRQFSNSRSEMNVSTLELGDSALYLCASSPQGNGNEKLFFGSGTQLSVL.

V usage is TRBV6-2 or TRBV6-3 and J usage is TRBJ2-5; 7 bases map to TRBD2. The CDR3 has 15 residues. The J segment lost 4 bases and the V segment lost 0 bases, leaving 5 bases of the junction unmatched. Germline CDR1 and CDR2: MNHEY and SVGEGT. The CDR3 DNA follows: TGTGCCAGCAGTTACTCGACGGGGGGTGGAGAGACCCAGTACTTC. Translated, it gives CASSYSTGGGETQYF.

The rearrangement links TRBV19 to TRBJ1-1, with a possible D match to TRBD1 (6 bases). Trimming took off 4 bases at V and 1 base at J, with 22 bases between the two ends. The CDR3 covers 18 residues. The germline V gene encodes CDR1 LNHDA and CDR2 SQIVND (reference sequence). The DNA for the CDR3 is TGTGCCAGTAGTACTTTGCGTCAGGGGTCTTCAGGGAACACTGAAGCTTTCTTT. Its translation: CASSTLRQGSSGNTEAFF.

With regard to this clonotype: A much larger clonotype is one base distant, so this may be a read error. The chain recombines TRBV12-3 or TRBV12-4 with TRBJ2-4; maybe TRBD2 (5 bases). This CDR3 has 14 amino acids. The CDR3 bases are TGTGCCAGCAGCTGGGATCTAGCCAAAAACACTCAGTACTTC. Translation gives CASSWDLAKNTQYF.

This rearrangement joins TRBV28 to TRBJ2-2; 11 bases map to TRBD1. Trimming removed 3 bases from V and 2 bases from J; junction bases left unmatched: 20. Germline CDR1 MDHEN, CDR2 SYDVKM. The CDR3 contains 22 residues. The CDR3 bases are TGTGCCAGCAGTTTTTCGGTCGCCAGACCGGGACAGGGGGTCATAAACACCGGGGAGCTGTTTTTT. Translation: CASSFSVARPGQGVINTGELFF.

The CDR3 here is CASSLWEMNTEAFF. In DNA, the CDR3 is TGTGCCAGCAGTTTATGGGAGATGAACACTGAAGCTTTCTTT. The chain is built from TRBV12-3 or TRBV12-4 and TRBJ1-1, with unresolved D. Trimming removed 2 bases from V and 0 bases from J, with 7 bases in between. The CDR3 has 14 residues.